Listed here are 18 T cell receptor beta chains from one sample, sequenced in a study of spatial heterogeneity in lung cancer. Time point denoted: sample taken at primary tumor resection. In each case, whole RNA from tumor, nontumor lung or frozen PBMC was sequenced unsorted. TCRdb itself ran the 5' RACE reads through MiXCR, one entry per CDR3 protein. The sample includes around 75,000 distinct CDR3 sequences, roughly 15% seen only once; the top ten take 7.2%. Sample: PBMCs, taken at surgery. These receptors were obtained from a male donor with early-stage non-small cell lung cancer.

The sample holds many counts of this clonotype. CDR3 nucleotide sequence: TGTGCCAGCACTGCGGAGACGAACACTGAAGCTTTCTTT. Translated, it gives CASTAETNTEAFF. The chain links TRBV2 to TRBJ1-1; D uncertain. Germline V gene data show CDR1 as SNHLY and CDR2 as FYNNEI. V gave up 7 bases and J gave up 1 base, with 10 bases separating them. The CDR3 sequence is 13 residues long.

The table lists this clonotype with many counts. This chain connects TRBV4-3 to TRBJ2-1; weak D call: TRBD2 (6 bases). Looked up from germline, CDR1 is LGHNA and CDR2 is YSLEER. V dropped 3 bases and J dropped 8 bases, with 17 bases sitting between them. The CDR3 has 15 amino acids. The CDR3 reads CASSHMGLATDEQFF. Written as DNA, the CDR3 is TGCGCCAGCAGCCACATGGGGCTAGCGACCGATGAGCAGTTCTTC.

This clonotype came up many times. The chain is built from TRBV20-1 and TRBJ2-1; D is ambiguous. This CDR3 contains 11 residues. The V and J ends lost 2 bases and 3 bases respectively, with 2 bases between them. Germline V gene lookup returns CDR1 DFQATT and CDR2 SNEGSKA (reference sequence). For the CDR3, the DNA is TGCAGTGCTAGACTCTACAATGAGCAGTTCTTC. Translation: CSARLYNEQFF.

This clonotype was seen more than once but under ten times. This chain uses TRBV18 with TRBJ2-1, with a tentative D call TRBD2 (6 bases). This CDR3 spans 15 amino acids. Germline assignment: CDR1 KGHSH and CDR2 LQKENI. Deletions cut 1 base from V and 4 bases from J, with 11 bases between. CDR3 nucleotides: TGTGCCAGCTCACCACGGGCGGGGAGGTACAATGAGCAGTTCTTC. This gives the protein CASSPRAGRYNEQFF.

The chain joins TRBV7-4 to TRBJ2-7, with 7 positions matching TRBD2. CDR3 length: 14 amino acids. The trim removed 5 bases at V and 2 bases at J, leaving 6 bases unmatched. Germline lookup yields CDR1 SGHVT and CDR2 SQSDAQ. CDR3 sequence: CASSREGRPYEQYF. In DNA form, the CDR3 reads TGTGCCAGCAGCAGGGAGGGCCGACCCTACGAGCAGTACTTC.

This clonotype was seen more than once but under ten times. This chain joins TRBV2 and TRBJ1-5; unclear D gene. Trimming stripped 3 bases from V and 5 bases from J, with 2 bases between. CDR3 length: 11 amino acids. CDR1 and CDR2 from the germline V gene are SNHLY and FYNNEI. In nucleotides, the CDR3 is TGTGCCAGCAGTGACGATCAGCCCCAGCATTTT. Its translation is CASSDDQPQHF.

This clonotype was seen a handful of times. The chain couples TRBV3-1 to TRBJ2-1; D is ambiguous. CDR1 and CDR2 (germline): LGHDT, YNNKEL (reference sequence). This CDR3 is built from 15 residues. V was cut by 0 bases and J by 1 base, with 7 bases left in between. CDR3 residues: CASSQEKGSYNEQFF. For the CDR3, the DNA is TGTGCCAGCAGCCAAGAAAAGGGATCCTACAATGAGCAGTTCTTC.

The chain couples TRBV12-3 or TRBV12-4 to TRBJ1-5; D unclear. There are 13 residues in the CDR3. Trimming took off 5 bases at V and 11 bases at J, with 16 bases between the two ends. This chain's CDR3 is CASSQDMARAQHF. The CDR3 DNA sequence: TGTGCCAGCAGTCAAGACATGGCAAGGGCCCAGCATTTT.

The chain links TRBV7-2 to TRBJ2-5, with TRBD2 matching 10 bases. The CDR3 loop spans 16 amino acids. Germline V gives CDR1 SGHTA, CDR2 FQGNSA. With 5 bases clipped from V and 5 bases from J, the junction kept 11 bases outside the gene matches. CDR3 sequence reads: CASSPGASGSVETQYF. CDR3 sequence (DNA): TGTGCCAGCAGCCCTGGGGCTAGCGGGAGTGTCGAGACCCAGTACTTC. The variable domain in full, with the rest retrieved from reference TRBV7-2 and TRBJ2-5, is GAGVSQSPSNKVTEKGKDVELRCDPISGHTALYWYRQSLGQGLEFLIYFQGNSAPDKSGLPSDRFSAERTGGSVSTLTIQRTQQEDSAVYLCASSPGASGSVETQYFGPGTRLLVL.

This clonotype was picked up a small number of times. The rearrangement links TRBV5-1 to TRBJ2-1; D not resolved. Trimming removed 3 bases from V and 5 bases from J, with 9 bases in between. Germline lookup yields CDR1 SGHRS and CDR2 YFSETQ. This CDR3 has 13 amino acids. The CDR3 reads CASSSGRNNEQFF. CDR3 nucleotide sequence: TGCGCCAGCAGCTCTGGACGGAACAATGAGCAGTTCTTC. The complete variable domain, with remaining parts taken from reference TRBV5-1 and TRBJ2-1, reads KAGVTQTPRYLIKTRGQQVTLSCSPISGHRSVSWYQQTPGQGLQFLFEYFSETQRNKGNFPGRFSGRQFSNSRSEMNVSTLELGDSALYLCASSSGRNNEQFFGPGTRLTVL.

This clonotype was seen repeatedly, ten times or more. The chain combines TRBV12-3 or TRBV12-4 with TRBJ2-1, with D perhaps matching TRBD2 (5 bases). This CDR3 region has 19 residues. Trimming took 3 bases from V and 2 from J, leaving 23 bases between them. The CDR3 region is CASSFVSGSSSLAYNEQFF. The CDR3 bases are TGTGCCAGCAGTTTTGTTTCGGGGTCGTCTAGCTTAGCCTACAATGAGCAGTTCTTC.

In this sample, this clonotype turned up many times. This chain links TRBV7-8 with TRBJ1-1, with 11 bases identical to TRBD1. The length of the CDR3 is 14 residues. The germline V gene encodes CDR1 SGHVS and CDR2 FQNEAQ. V dropped 5 bases and J dropped 7; count of bases not matched to a gene: 6. CDR3 bases: TGTGCCAGCAGCCTCGGACAGGGGGCCGGTGAAGCTTTCTTT. Translated: CASSLGQGAGEAFF.

V usage is TRBV6-5 and J usage is TRBJ2-6; 7 nucleotides line up with TRBD1. The CDR3 sequence is 18 residues long. The germline V gene encodes CDR1 MNHEY and CDR2 SVGAGI. V trimming: 2 bases; J trimming: 0 bases; junction bases outside the gene matches: 7. Written as DNA, the CDR3 is TGTGCCAGCAGTTACGCCTCAGGACAGGCCTCTGGGGCCAACGTCCTGACTTTC. Its translation is CASSYASGQASGANVLTF.

This clonotype has more than one count but fewer than ten. The chain links TRBV5-1 to TRBJ2-7, with 7 nucleotides matching TRBD1. The CDR3 sequence is 15 residues long. The V segment lost 4 bases and the J segment 2 bases; nucleotides outside the gene matches: 9. CDR1 is SGHRS, CDR2 YFSETQ, per germline. CDR3 sequence reads: CASSPAGTDAYEQYF. In DNA, the CDR3 is TGCGCCAGCAGCCCCGCCGGGACAGATGCCTACGAGCAGTACTTC. Full variable domain (rest looked up from reference TRBV5-1 and TRBJ2-7): KAGVTQTPRYLIKTRGQQVTLSCSPISGHRSVSWYQQTPGQGLQFLFEYFSETQRNKGNFPGRFSGRQFSNSRSEMNVSTLELGDSALYLCASSPAGTDAYEQYFGPGTRLTVT.

This clonotype was detected ten times or more. This chain joins TRBV27 and TRBJ2-7; TRBD2 matches 7 bases. The V gene end was trimmed by 0 bases and the J gene end by 1 base; junction bases not matched to a gene: 24. This CDR3 region has 22 residues. Per germline, CDR1 MNHEY and CDR2 SMNVEV (reference sequence). Written as DNA, the CDR3 is TGTGCCAGCAGTTTATCGCCAGGGCTCCGAGGAACTAGCGTCTTCTCATCCTACGAGCAGTACTTC. Translating it yields CASSLSPGLRGTSVFSSYEQYF.

The chain carries TRBV4-1 and TRBJ1-2, with 9 bases identical to TRBD1. CDR3 size: 16 residues. The V gene's germline CDR1 is MGHRA and CDR2 YSYEKL. V lost 3 bases to trimming and J lost 8 bases; unmatched junction nucleotides: 13. CDR3 DNA: TGCGCCAGCAGCCACCGGGACCGGGACAGGGAGATCGGCTACACCTTC. Translation: CASSHRDRDREIGYTF.

Comment on this clonotype: With a much larger clone just one base away, this may be a read error. The CDR3 DNA is TGCAGCGTTGAAGATCAATCCGGGCTAAGTAGTACCTTC. This codes for CSVEDQSGLSSTF. V and J are TRBV29-1 and TRBJ1-2; D gene ambiguous. The CDR3 is 13 amino acids. CDR1 is SQVTM and CDR2 is ANQGSEA in the germline V gene. V lost 0 bases to trimming and J lost 14 bases, with 19 bases between them.

This chain links TRBV20-1 with TRBJ1-3; D unclear. Germline CDR1 is DFQATT and CDR2 is SNEGSKA (reference sequence). The length of the CDR3 is 11 residues. V was cut by 3 bases and J by 0 bases, with 0 bases left in between. For the CDR3, the DNA is TGCAGTGCTAGCTCTGGAAACACCATATATTTT. The encoded protein is CSASSGNTIYF.